This TCR beta chain emerged from a study of T cells in Graves' hyperthyroidism and ophthalmopathy. Germline V gives CDR1 MGHRA, CDR2 YSYEKL. Trimming cost V 4 bases and J 2 bases, with 16 bases left between them. The CDR3 contains 16 residues. From RNA transcripts, TCR beta CDR3 regions were amplified. A first-round RT-PCR of the TCR CDR3 used the HTBI primer set. A single record per CDR3 protein comes from TCRdb applying MiXCR to the multiplex PCR reads. The table lists nearly 600,000 distinct CDR3 sequences, about 14% of them singletons, with less than 9% in the top ten. This chain uses TRBV4-1 with TRBJ2-3; the D is unclear. The sequence came from a woman aged 18-29 years with Graves' ophthalmopathy. The sample consisted of blood. Here the CDR3 reads CASSPHLGVITDTQYF. Here the CDR3 DNA reads TGCGCCAGCAGCCCCCACTTAGGTGTGATCACAGATACGCAGTATTTT.